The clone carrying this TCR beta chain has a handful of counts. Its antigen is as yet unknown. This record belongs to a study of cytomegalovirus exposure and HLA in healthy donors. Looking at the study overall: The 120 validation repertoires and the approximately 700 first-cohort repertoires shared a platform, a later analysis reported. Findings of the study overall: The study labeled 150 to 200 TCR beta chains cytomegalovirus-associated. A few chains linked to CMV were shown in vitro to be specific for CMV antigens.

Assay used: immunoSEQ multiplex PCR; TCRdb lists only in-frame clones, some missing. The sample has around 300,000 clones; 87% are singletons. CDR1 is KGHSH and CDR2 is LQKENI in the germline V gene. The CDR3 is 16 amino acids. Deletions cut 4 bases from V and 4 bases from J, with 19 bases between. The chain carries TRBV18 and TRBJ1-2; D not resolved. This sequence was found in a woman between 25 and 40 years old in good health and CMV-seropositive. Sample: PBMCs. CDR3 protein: CASSLSQISDIYGYTF. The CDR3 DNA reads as TGTGCCAGCTCACTTTCGCAGATATCAGACATCTATGGCTACACCTTC.